This passage covers 18 T cell receptor beta chains from one sample sequenced in a study of regulatory T cells in long-lasting Graves disease. Sequencing libraries for TCR beta were prepared with iRepertoire HTBI primers and Arm-PCR of CDR3 regions. TCRdb re-derived calls from the multiplex PCR reads in MiXCR, one entry per CDR3 protein. This table holds 500,000 or so distinct CDR3 sequences, 16% found once. Time point specified: newly diagnosed GD, antithyroid drugs for less than 3 months. Scientists built the TCR library using RNA that was extracted from PBMCs. This sample was shared with a second study, whose subject was T cells in Graves' hyperthyroidism and ophthalmopathy.

The sequences come from peripheral blood mononuclear cells (PBMCs), collected at new diagnosis, from a patient treated with antithyroid drugs. The receptors come from a man aged 40-49 years with Graves disease.

This clonotype showed up many times. The rearrangement uses TRBV5-1 and TRBJ2-2; TRBD1 agrees at 9 bases. Germline CDR1 SGHRS, CDR2 YFSETQ. V shed 5 bases, J shed 7 bases, and the junction held 9 bases outside the gene matches. CDR3 length: 15 residues. The DNA for the CDR3 is TGCGCCAGCAGAGTGGAGACAGGGGGAATCGGGGAGCTGTTTTTT. Its translation is CASRVETGGIGELFF.

This clonotype was found many times. This rearrangement joins TRBV20-1 to TRBJ1-6, with D possibly TRBD1 on 6 matching bases. Germline V gene sequence: CDR1 DFQATT, CDR2 SNEGSKA (reference sequence). V lost 6 bases to trimming and J lost 7 bases, with 13 bases between them. The CDR3 is 13 amino acids. The CDR3 sequence is CSAKGGNNSPLHF. In DNA form, the CDR3 reads TGCAGTGCCAAGGGGGGTAACAATTCACCCCTCCACTTT.

The chain carries TRBV20-1 and TRBJ1-6; 9 bases match TRBD1. The germline V gene has CDR1 DFQATT and CDR2 SNEGSKA (reference sequence). The CDR3 covers 13 residues. The V and J ends lost 7 bases and 7 bases, in that order; junction bases with no gene match: 5. The CDR3 loop reads CSVLDRGNSPLHF. The CDR3 region has the DNA TGCAGTGTCTTGGACAGGGGAAATTCACCCCTCCACTTT.

This clonotype was counted at least ten times. The genes are TRBV7-9 and TRBJ2-3; D gene ambiguous. V gave up 10 bases and J gave up 4 bases, with 15 bases separating them. Germline V CDR1 and CDR2: SEHNR, FQNEAQ (reference sequence). The CDR3 totals 13 residues. In DNA, the CDR3 is TGTGCCACTAAGATCCTTCGGGCAGATACGCAGTATTTT. As protein: CATKILRADTQYF.

The sample holds many counts of this clonotype. The rearrangement uses TRBV7-3 and TRBJ2-7; a possible D gene is TRBD2 (5 bases). The ends were cut back, 4 bases at V and 5 bases at J, with 12 bases in the middle. This CDR3 spans 13 amino acids. Germline V lookup: CDR1 SGHTA, CDR2 FQGTGA. CDR3 nucleotide sequence: TGTGCCAGCAGCTCTGGGCCGCGGGACGAGCAGTACTTC. Protein: CASSSGPRDEQYF. The variable domain in full, completed from reference TRBV7-3 and TRBJ2-7, reads GAGVSQTPSNKVTEKGKYVELRCDPISGHTALYWYRQSLGQGPEFLIYFQGTGAADDSGLPNDRFFAVRPEGSVSTLKIQRTERGDSAVYLCASSSGPRDEQYFGPGTRLTVT.

This clonotype was counted at least ten times. The chain uses TRBV13 and TRBJ2-3; 7 positions agree with TRBD1. The CDR3 covers 13 residues. The V and J ends lost 4 bases and 3 bases, in that order; junction bases with no gene match: 1. CDR1 and CDR2 (germline): PRHDT, FYEKMQ (reference sequence). The CDR3 region is CASSWGQTDTQYF. Here the CDR3 DNA reads TGTGCCAGCAGCTGGGGACAGACAGATACGCAGTATTTT.

The chain employs TRBV7-9 and TRBJ2-4, with TRBD2 identical over 8 bases. Germline CDR1 reads SEHNR; CDR2 reads FQNEAQ (reference sequence). Germline trimming cut 4 bases from V and 8 bases from J; bases unmatched to any gene: 13. The CDR3 contains 16 residues. CDR3 DNA sequence: TGTGCCAGCAGCTCCCGGGGGGGGGAGTGGTCAGACATTCAGTACTTC. Translated: CASSSRGGEWSDIQYF. The full variable domain, in which reference TRBV7-9 and TRBJ2-4 provide the parts outside the CDR3, is DTGVSQNPRHKITKRGQNVTFRCDPISEHNRLYWYRQTLGQGPEFLTYFQNEAQLEKSRLLSDRFSAERPKGSFSTLEIQRTEQGDSAMYLCASSSRGGEWSDIQYFGAGTRLSVL.

This clonotype was recorded many times. The chain joins TRBV2 to TRBJ2-5; 7 positions match TRBD2. This CDR3 comprises 14 residues. V was clipped by 2 bases and J by 3 bases; unmatched bases: 3. From germline, CDR1 is SNHLY and CDR2 FYNNEI. The DNA for the CDR3 is TGTGCCAGCAGTGAATTACGGGGGGAAGAGACCCAGTACTTC. Translation gives CASSELRGEETQYF.

This clonotype has just a few counts. V and J are TRBV29-1 and TRBJ2-3; D unclear. Germline loops: CDR1 SQVTM, CDR2 ANQGSEA. The CDR3 covers 13 residues. The V end was cut by 6 bases, the J end by 3 bases, with 13 bases between. CDR3: CSVSPLETDTQYF. DNA of the CDR3: TGCAGCGTGTCGCCGCTCGAGACAGATACGCAGTATTTT.

This clonotype has at least ten counts. The chain uses TRBV7-9 and TRBJ2-4; 9 bases line up with TRBD2. Per the germline V gene, CDR1 is SEHNR and CDR2 is FQNEAQ (reference sequence). The CDR3 covers 16 residues. The V and J ends lost 1 base and 3 bases, in that order; junction bases with no gene match: 4. CDR3 DNA sequence: TGTGCCAGCAGCTTAGGCGGCGGGAGGGGCAAAAACATTCAGTACTTC. Protein sequence: CASSLGGGRGKNIQYF.

The table lists this clonotype with a few counts. This chain joins TRBV5-1 and TRBJ1-1, with a possible D match to TRBD1 (5 bases). CDR3 size: 14 residues. V lost 4 bases to trimming and J lost 4 bases, with 14 bases between them. Germline V gives CDR1 SGHRS, CDR2 YFSETQ. The CDR3 coding sequence is TGCGCCAGCAGCATAAGGACATTGGGCACTGAAGCTTTCTTT. Protein sequence: CASSIRTLGTEAFF.

This sequence joins TRBV30 and TRBJ2-7; D gene uncertain. CDR1 and CDR2 (germline): GTSNPN, SVGIG (reference sequence). V lost 8 bases and J lost 0, with 11 bases in between. The CDR3 is 12 amino acids. The CDR3 reads CAARKTSYEQYF. The CDR3 nucleotides read TGTGCCGCCCGGAAGACCTCCTACGAGCAGTACTTC.

This clonotype was picked up a small number of times. This sequence joins TRBV4-2 and TRBJ2-7; 10 bases match TRBD2. The V and J ends lost 0 bases and 4 bases, in that order; junction bases with no gene match: 6. Germline CDR1 reads LGHNA; CDR2 reads YNFKEQ. The CDR3 has 16 residues. CDR3 residues: CASSQDQSSGSYEQYF. The CDR3 DNA reads as TGTGCCAGCAGCCAAGATCAATCTAGCGGGAGTTACGAGCAGTACTTC.

This clonotype was detected many times. The chain links TRBV2 to TRBJ1-2; D may be TRBD1 (5 bases). The V gene lost 9 bases and the J gene lost 7 bases, with 21 bases spanning the gap. Germline loops: CDR1 SNHLY, CDR2 FYNNEI. This CDR3 has 14 residues. CDR3 in amino acids: CARLPTGPRAGYTF. As DNA, the CDR3 is TGTGCCAGATTACCGACCGGGCCCAGGGCTGGCTACACCTTC.

This clonotype was detected many times. V gene TRBV6-1 combines with J gene TRBJ2-1; 8 bases line up with TRBD1. Germline values: CDR1 MNHNS, CDR2 SASEGT. The V segment lost 6 bases and the J segment 5 bases; nucleotides outside the gene matches: 6. There are 14 residues in the CDR3. The CDR3 nucleotides are TGTGCCAGCAGGGACAGGGAAGGCGACAATGAGCAGTTCTTC. Its translation: CASRDREGDNEQFF.

For this clonotype: The DNA is left out, because the CDR3 cannot be placed on it with certainty; the CDR3 is given as TCRdb lists it. V gene TRBV5-1 combines with J gene TRBJ1-1. CDR1 is SGHRS and CDR2 is YFSETQ in the germline V gene. The CDR3 extends over 14 residues, inclusive of both ends. The CDR3 reads CASSLVGGGTEVFF.

Of note for this clonotype: The junction departs from the called germline gene at one end, perhaps through a read error. The V and J genes are TRBV2 and TRBJ2-2, with 8 bases identical to TRBD2. Germline CDR1 is SNHLY and CDR2 is FYNNEI. This CDR3 region has 17 residues. CDR3 protein: CAGSEDPAGANTGELFF. CDR3 DNA sequence: TGTGCCGGCAGTGAAGATCCAGCGGGAGCGAACACCGGGGAGCTGTTTTTT.

CDR3 in amino acids: CSAPTSGKVTGELFF. CDR3 DNA: TGCAGTGCTCCGACTAGCGGGAAGGTCACCGGGGAGCTGTTTTTT. The V and J genes are TRBV20-1 and TRBJ2-2; 11 bases match TRBD2. The CDR3 spans 15 residues. V gave up 5 bases and J gave up 4 bases; unmatched junction bases: 6. Germline values: CDR1 DFQATT, CDR2 SNEGSKA (reference sequence).